This T cell receptor beta chain was identified during a study of T cell repertoires in cytomegalovirus infection. Study background: From public TCR beta signatures came an indication of both CMV infection and matching HLA type.

TCRdb re-called the reads with MiXCR, one entry per CDR3 protein. The sample yields hundreds of thousands of distinct CDR3 sequences, under 40% seen once. This CDR3 spans 14 amino acids. J was trimmed by 3 bases and V by 5 bases; bases with no gene match: 7. The V gene's germline CDR1 is MDHEN and CDR2 SYDVKM. Study findings and constraints: HLA-C-restricted, CMV-specific TCR beta clonotypes were dominant ex vivo.

This clonotype appeared a few times. Its antigen is not identified. The TCR comes from a human donor in good health (CMV status not recorded). Some clones in this sample may be carry-over from other donors' samples. The specimen sequenced was PBMCs. The V call is TRBV28, the J call TRBJ2-7, with TRBD1 identical over 7 bases. CDR3 DNA: TGTGCCAGCAGTCCGCCAGGGGGTGGCTACGAGCAGTACTTC. This codes for CASSPPGGGYEQYF.